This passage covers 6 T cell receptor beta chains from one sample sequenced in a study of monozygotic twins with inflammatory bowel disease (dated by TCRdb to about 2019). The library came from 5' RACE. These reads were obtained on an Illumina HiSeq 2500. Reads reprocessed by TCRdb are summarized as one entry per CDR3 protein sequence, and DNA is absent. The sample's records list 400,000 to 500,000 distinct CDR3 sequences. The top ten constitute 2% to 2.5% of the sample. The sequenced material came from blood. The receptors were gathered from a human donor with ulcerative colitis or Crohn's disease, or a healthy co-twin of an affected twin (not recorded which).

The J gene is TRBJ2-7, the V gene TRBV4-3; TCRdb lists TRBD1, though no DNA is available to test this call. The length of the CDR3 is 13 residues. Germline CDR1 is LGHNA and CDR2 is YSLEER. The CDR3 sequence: CASSQEVGGEQYF.

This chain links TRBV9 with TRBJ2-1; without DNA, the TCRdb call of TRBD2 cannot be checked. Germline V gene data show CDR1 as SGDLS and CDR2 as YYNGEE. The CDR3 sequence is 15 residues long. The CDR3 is CASSVREGWYNEQFF.

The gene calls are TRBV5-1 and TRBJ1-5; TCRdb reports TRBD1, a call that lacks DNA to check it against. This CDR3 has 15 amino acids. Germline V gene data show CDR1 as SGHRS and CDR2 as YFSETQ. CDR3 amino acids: CASSKGGIGNQPQHF.

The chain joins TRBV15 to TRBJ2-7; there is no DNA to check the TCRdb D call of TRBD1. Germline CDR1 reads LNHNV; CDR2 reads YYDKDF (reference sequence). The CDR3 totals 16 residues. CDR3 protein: CATSRDSTGATYEQYF.

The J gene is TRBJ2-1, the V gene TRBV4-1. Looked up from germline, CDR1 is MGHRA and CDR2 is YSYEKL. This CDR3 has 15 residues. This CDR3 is CASSQDDTVYNEQFF.

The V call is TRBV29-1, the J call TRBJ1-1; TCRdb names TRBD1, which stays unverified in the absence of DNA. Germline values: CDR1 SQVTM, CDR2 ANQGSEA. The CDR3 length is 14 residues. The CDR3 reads CSGYGPGVGTEAFF. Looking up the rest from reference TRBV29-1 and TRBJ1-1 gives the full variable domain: SAVISQKPSRDICQRGTSLTIQCQVDSQVTMMFWYRQQPGQSLTLIATANQGSEATYESGFVIDKFPISRPNLTFSTLTVSNMSPEDSSIYLCSGYGPGVGTEAFFGQGTRLTVV.